The 10 T cell receptor beta chains reported below all come from one sample, sequenced in a study of T cells in Graves' hyperthyroidism and ophthalmopathy. Regions amplified from RNA transcripts were the TCR beta CDR3 regions. Primed by the HTBI set, a first-round RT-PCR was run on the TCR CDR3. MiXCR was run by TCRdb on the multiplex PCR reads, yielding one entry per CDR3 protein. The sample lists around 600,000 distinct CDR3 sequences, approximately 15% occurring once. Sequencing was performed on blood. Every receptor here comes from a woman younger than 35 with Graves' ophthalmopathy.

This clonotype has ten or more counts. The chain joins TRBV7-9 to TRBJ2-1; tentative D call: TRBD2 (6 bases). There are 19 residues in the CDR3. In germline, CDR1 is SEHNR, CDR2 FQNEAQ (reference sequence). V lost 4 bases and J lost 0, with 22 bases in between. The CDR3 nucleotides are TGTGCCAGCAGCTCCGTCCGCATACTAGCCCCGAGCTCCTACAATGAGCAGTTCTTC. Encoded protein: CASSSVRILAPSSYNEQFF. The full variable domain, with the rest looked up from reference TRBV7-9 and TRBJ2-1, is DTGVSQNPRHKITKRGQNVTFRCDPISEHNRLYWYRQTLGQGPEFLTYFQNEAQLEKSRLLSDRFSAERPKGSFSTLEIQRTEQGDSAMYLCASSSVRILAPSSYNEQFFGPGTRLTVL.

This clonotype was recorded many times. The chain employs TRBV2 and TRBJ1-2; D is ambiguous. CDR1 SNHLY and CDR2 FYNNEI come from the germline V gene. The CDR3 runs 13 residues. V lost 6 bases and J 1 base, leaving 9 bases between the germline ends. The chain's CDR3 is CASRETDNYGYTF. Written as DNA, the CDR3 is TGTGCCAGCAGAGAAACGGATAACTATGGCTACACCTTC.

The V call is TRBV7-9, the J call TRBJ2-7; 8 bases align to TRBD1. CDR1 and CDR2 (germline): SEHNR, FQNEAQ (reference sequence). V lost 5 bases to trimming and J lost 3 bases; unmatched junction nucleotides: 12. This CDR3 is 16 amino acids long. Here the CDR3 reads CASSPSRQGRGYEQYF. DNA of the CDR3: TGTGCCAGCAGCCCCAGCCGACAGGGGAGAGGCTACGAGCAGTACTTC.

The table lists this clonotype with a count of one. This CDR3 is CASSLEAGVRYEQYF. In DNA, the CDR3 is TGTGCCAGCAGCTTAGAAGCGGGAGTGAGGTACGAGCAGTACTTC. This chain connects TRBV7-6 to TRBJ2-7; TRBD2 matches at 8 bases. The V gene's germline CDR1 is SGHVS and CDR2 FNYEAQ. With V trimmed by 1 base and J by 4 bases, 6 bases remained unmatched. The CDR3 spans 15 residues.

The chain links TRBV19 to TRBJ1-5; no definite D call. The CDR3 spans 10 residues. The V and J ends lost 10 bases and 11 bases respectively, with 12 bases between them. CDR1 is LNHDA, CDR2 SQIVND, per germline (reference sequence). DNA of the CDR3: TGTGCCACCAAGGGAGGTACCCAGCATTTT. This translates into CATKGGTQHF.

Many counts were recorded for this clonotype. This rearrangement joins TRBV19 to TRBJ2-3; weak D call: TRBD2 (6 bases). This CDR3 has 14 residues. V was trimmed by 6 bases and J by 1 base, leaving 11 bases between them. Looked up from germline, CDR1 is LNHDA and CDR2 is SQIVND (reference sequence). The CDR3 protein is CASRSGAGTDTQYF. The CDR3 DNA reads as TGTGCCAGTAGATCGGGAGCCGGCACAGATACGCAGTATTTT.

This clonotype showed up many times. The chain is built from TRBV28 and TRBJ2-1, with 8 bases lining up with TRBD2. The trim removed 8 bases at V and 0 bases at J, leaving 3 bases unmatched. Germline-derived CDR1 and CDR2 are MDHEN and SYDVKM. The CDR3 length is 14 residues. The CDR3, as DNA: TGTGCCAGCGGGGGACTAGTCTCCTACAATGAGCAGTTCTTC. Translation: CASGGLVSYNEQFF.

The gene calls are TRBV9 and TRBJ1-5; D gene unclear. Germline V gene sequence: CDR1 SGDLS, CDR2 YYNGEE. V shed 0 bases and J shed 6 bases, with 10 bases lying between them. The CDR3 is 14 amino acids. The CDR3 here is CASSVAGSRQPQHF. CDR3 in DNA: TGTGCCAGCAGCGTAGCGGGCAGCCGTCAGCCCCAGCATTTT.

In DNA form, the CDR3 reads TGTGCCAGCAGCCAAGGAGGTCGGGGTTACACCGGGGAGCTGTTTTTT. Amino acids: CASSQGGRGYTGELFF. The genes are TRBV14 and TRBJ2-2; D perhaps matches TRBD2 (5 bases). CDR3 length: 16 amino acids. V lost 1 base, J lost 3 bases, and 12 bases lay in between. Germline V gene sequence: CDR1 SGHDN, CDR2 FVKESK.

This clonotype was seen repeatedly, ten times or more. The chain links TRBV20-1 to TRBJ1-2; D may be TRBD1 (5 bases). The CDR3 sequence is 11 residues long. Germline CDR1 DFQATT, CDR2 SNEGSKA (reference sequence). The V and J ends lost 4 bases and 7 bases respectively, with 10 bases between them. This chain's CDR3 is CSATGVGGYTF. CDR3 nucleotides: TGCAGTGCTACGGGGGTGGGTGGCTACACCTTC.